This TCR beta chain was sequenced during a study of blood T cell repertoires in COVID-19. Study in general: T cells, B-cell-depleted T cells, or PBMCs supplied cDNA or gDNA.

With 2 bases removed from V and 10 bases from J, the gap between germline ends came to 11 bases. The CDR3 spans 13 residues. The germline gives CDR1 MDHEN, CDR2 SYDVKM. As originally analysed: For nucleated cells, counts were estimated from reference gene primer amplification. The repertoire was sequenced with immunoSEQ multiplex PCR; TCRdb's copy has only in-frame clones and lacks some. V and J calls plus clone size are reproduced from that table; the DNA served to infer D and trimming. The sample holds roughly 230,000 clones, approximately 85% seen once. Adults between roughly 18 and 95 years of age took part from under 25 US areas. People in the exposed group encountered a COVID-19 case within 2 weeks before entering the study.

The sequence was obtained from a woman aged 45-65 years who had been exposed to COVID-19. This chain uses TRBV28 with TRBJ1-4; D is perhaps TRBD1 (5 bases). The sample was PBMCs or T cells enriched from blood (not recorded which). CDR3 bases: TGTGCCAGCAGTTTACAGGGAACCGGAAAACTGTTTTTT. Protein: CASSLQGTGKLFF.